Following are 2 T cell receptor beta chains from one sample sequenced in a study of blood T cell repertoires in COVID-19. Measured with immunoSEQ multiplex PCR; TCRdb has only the in-frame clones, and not every one. The table records 70,000 to 95,000 clones, around 90% of them present only once. Sequencing was carried out using peripheral blood. These receptors came from a man in his 70s with acute or convalescent COVID-19.

This clone was observed once. The chain combines TRBV19 with TRBJ2-2; D perhaps matches TRBD2 (6 bases). The CDR3 spans 14 residues. The V and J ends lost 4 bases and 1 base respectively, with 7 bases between them. The V gene's germline CDR1 is LNHDA and CDR2 SQIVND (reference sequence). The CDR3 protein is CASSNGGNTGELFF. The CDR3 nucleotides are TGTGCCAGTAGTAACGGGGGGAACACCGGGGAGCTGTTTTTT.

The chain is built from TRBV6-5 and TRBJ2-3; the D gene is possibly TRBD2 (7 bases). Germline lookup yields CDR1 MNHEY and CDR2 SVGAGI. Between the trimmed V and J ends, which lost 8 bases and 4 bases, there was a span of 16 bases. The CDR3 sequence is 14 residues long. The CDR3 is CASHPGGQPDTQYF. As DNA, the CDR3 is TGTGCCAGCCACCCCGGGGGGCAGCCAGATACGCAGTATTTT.